This T cell receptor (beta chain) was sequenced for a study of OX40 agonist ivuxolimab in advanced cancers. As for the study in general: Anti-PD-1, anti-PD-L1 or anti-CTLA-4 therapy given earlier was allowed, and 40% had some.

This CDR3 is 15 amino acids long. V dropped 6 bases and J dropped 1 base, with 15 bases sitting between them. Germline lookup yields CDR1 MNHEY and CDR2 SVGAGI. Data came from immunoSEQ multiplex PCR; TCRdb stores just in-frame clones and leaves some out. This sample has tens of thousands of clones, with just under 95% found just once. On this clone itself: This same CDR3 is encoded by further DNA sequences in the sample.

The TCR was taken from an adult with an advanced solid tumor such as melanoma, head and neck, liver or kidney cancer. The gene calls are TRBV6-5 and TRBJ1-1, with D perhaps matching TRBD1 (5 bases). The sample was CD4+ or CD8+ T cells sorted from blood, taken in a trial of the OX40 agonist ivuxolimab. CDR3 residues: CASSYGTGGNTEAFF. CDR3 sequence (DNA): TGTGCCAGCAGCTATGGGACCGGGGGGAACACTGAAGCTTTCTTT.